The clone carrying this TCR beta chain was seen ten or more times. What it binds is unknown. These data come from a study of T cells in Graves' hyperthyroidism and ophthalmopathy. Template material for amplifying TCR beta CDR3 regions consisted of RNA transcripts. Primed by the HTBI set, a first-round RT-PCR was run on the TCR CDR3. TCRdb re-derived calls from the multiplex PCR reads in MiXCR, one entry per CDR3 protein. The sample yields around 400,000 distinct CDR3 sequences, 15% to 18% seen once. Study results and caveats: Most thyroid-expanded clonotypes above 0.001 were also found in blood. Ophthalmopathy was predicted by the model a median of approximately six months ahead of onset. The authors' 13 V-J model separated ophthalmopathy from stable hyperthyroidism.

Before ophthalmopathy appeared, progressors gave blood at initial hyperthyroidism diagnosis. Germline V CDR1 and CDR2: DFQATT, SNEGSKA (reference sequence). V lost 3 bases to trimming and J lost 1 base, with 12 bases between them. The CDR3 totals 14 residues. V usage is TRBV20-1 and J usage is TRBJ1-1, with no clear D. This TCR came from a woman in her late teens or twenties with Graves' hyperthyroidism that later progressed to Graves' ophthalmopathy. Source material: blood. The CDR3 region is CSASKGGPNTEAFF. The CDR3 bases are TGCAGTGCTAGTAAGGGAGGGCCGAACACTGAAGCTTTCTTT.